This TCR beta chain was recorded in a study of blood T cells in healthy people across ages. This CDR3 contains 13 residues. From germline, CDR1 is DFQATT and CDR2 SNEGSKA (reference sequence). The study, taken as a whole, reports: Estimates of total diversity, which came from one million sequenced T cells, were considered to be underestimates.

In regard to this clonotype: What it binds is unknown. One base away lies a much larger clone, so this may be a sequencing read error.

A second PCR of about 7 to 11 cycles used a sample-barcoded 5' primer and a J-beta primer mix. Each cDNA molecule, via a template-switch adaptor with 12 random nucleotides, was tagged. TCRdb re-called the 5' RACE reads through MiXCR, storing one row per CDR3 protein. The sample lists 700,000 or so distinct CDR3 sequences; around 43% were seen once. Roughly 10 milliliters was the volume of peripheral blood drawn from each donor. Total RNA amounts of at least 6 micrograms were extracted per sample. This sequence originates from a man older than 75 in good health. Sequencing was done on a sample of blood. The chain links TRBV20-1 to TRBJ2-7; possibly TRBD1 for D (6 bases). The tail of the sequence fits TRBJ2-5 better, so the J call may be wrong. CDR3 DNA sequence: TGCAGTGCACGCCCAGGGGTCAAAGAGACCCAGTACTTC. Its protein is CSARPGVKETQYF.